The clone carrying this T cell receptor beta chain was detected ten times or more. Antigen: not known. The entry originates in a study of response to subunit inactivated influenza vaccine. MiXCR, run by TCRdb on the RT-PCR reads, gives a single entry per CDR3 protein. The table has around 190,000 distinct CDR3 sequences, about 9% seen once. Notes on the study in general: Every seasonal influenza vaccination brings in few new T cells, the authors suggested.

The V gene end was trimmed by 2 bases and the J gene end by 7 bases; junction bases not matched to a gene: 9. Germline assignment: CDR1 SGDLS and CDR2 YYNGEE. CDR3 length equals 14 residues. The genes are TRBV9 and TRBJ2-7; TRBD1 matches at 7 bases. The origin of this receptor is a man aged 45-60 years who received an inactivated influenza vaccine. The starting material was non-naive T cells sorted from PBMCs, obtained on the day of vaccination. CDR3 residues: CASSVEQGLGEQYF. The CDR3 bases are TGTGCCAGCAGCGTCGAACAGGGGTTGGGGGAGCAGTACTTC.